This T cell receptor (beta chain) derives from a study of blood T cell repertoires in COVID-19. Study-level background: COVID-19 samples from acute and convalescent phases originated in the United States, Italy and Spain.

Authors' processing steps: Amplification from reference gene primers served as the basis for estimated nucleated cell counts. The table came from immunoSEQ multiplex PCR; TCRdb's copy has only in-frame clones and leaves some out. V and J calls and clone size follow that table, whereas D and trimming were derived from the DNA. The sample holds under 50,000 clones, 87% seen once. Sequenced material: peripheral blood. The source is a man between 60 and 75 years old with COVID-19, enrolled during active disease.

As DNA, the CDR3 is TGTGCCAGCAGTACCCGACAGGATTCACCCCTCCACTTT. This encodes CASSTRQDSPLHF. The chain is built from TRBV28 and TRBJ1-6, with a tentative D call TRBD1 (6 bases). The V gene's germline CDR1 is MDHEN and CDR2 SYDVKM. Trimming cost V 5 bases and J 8 bases, with 10 bases left between them. The CDR3 spans 13 residues.